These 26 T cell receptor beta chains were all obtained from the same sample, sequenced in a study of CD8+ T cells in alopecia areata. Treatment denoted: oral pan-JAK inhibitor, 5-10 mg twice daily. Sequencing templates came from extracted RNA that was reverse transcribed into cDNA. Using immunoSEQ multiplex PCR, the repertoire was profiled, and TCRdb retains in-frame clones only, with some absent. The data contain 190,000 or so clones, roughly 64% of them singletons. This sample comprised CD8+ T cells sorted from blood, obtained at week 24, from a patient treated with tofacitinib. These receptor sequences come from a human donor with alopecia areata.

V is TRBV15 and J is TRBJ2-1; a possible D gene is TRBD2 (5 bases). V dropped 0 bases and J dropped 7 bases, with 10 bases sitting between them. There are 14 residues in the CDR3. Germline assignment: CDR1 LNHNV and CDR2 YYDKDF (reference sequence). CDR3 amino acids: CATSREVAPNEQFF. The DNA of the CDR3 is TGTGCCACCAGCAGAGAAGTAGCGCCGAATGAGCAGTTCTTC. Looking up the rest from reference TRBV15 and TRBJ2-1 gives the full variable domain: DAMVIQNPRYQVTQFGKPVTLSCSQTLNHNVMYWYQQKSSQAPKLLFHYYDKDFNNEADTPDNFQSRRPNTSFCFLDIRSPGLGDTAMYLCATSREVAPNEQFFGPGTRLTVL.

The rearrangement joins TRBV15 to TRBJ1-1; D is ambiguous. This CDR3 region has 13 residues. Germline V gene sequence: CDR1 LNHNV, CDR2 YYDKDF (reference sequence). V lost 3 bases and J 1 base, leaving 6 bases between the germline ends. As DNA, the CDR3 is TGTGCCACCAGCAGGATGGGGAACACTGAAGCTTTCTTT. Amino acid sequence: CATSRMGNTEAFF. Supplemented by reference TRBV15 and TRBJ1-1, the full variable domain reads DAMVIQNPRYQVTQFGKPVTLSCSQTLNHNVMYWYQQKSSQAPKLLFHYYDKDFNNEADTPDNFQSRRPNTSFCFLDIRSPGLGDTAMYLCATSRMGNTEAFFGQGTRLTVV.

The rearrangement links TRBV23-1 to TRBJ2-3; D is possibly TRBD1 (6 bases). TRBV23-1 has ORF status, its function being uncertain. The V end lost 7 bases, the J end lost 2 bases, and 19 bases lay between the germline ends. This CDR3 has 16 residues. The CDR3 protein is CASTPDSRGNTDTQYF. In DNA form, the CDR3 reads TGCGCCAGCACCCCCGATAGCAGGGGCAACACAGATACGCAGTATTTT.

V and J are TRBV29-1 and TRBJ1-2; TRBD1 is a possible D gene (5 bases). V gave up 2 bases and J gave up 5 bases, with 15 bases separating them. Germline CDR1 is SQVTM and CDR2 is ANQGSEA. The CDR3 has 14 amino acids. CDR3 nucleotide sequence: TGCAGCGTTGAATCCCGGGGGACCCTGTATGGCTACACCTTC. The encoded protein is CSVESRGTLYGYTF. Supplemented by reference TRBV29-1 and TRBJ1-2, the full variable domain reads SAVISQKPSRDICQRGTSLTIQCQVDSQVTMMFWYRQQPGQSLTLIATANQGSEATYESGFVIDKFPISRPNLTFSTLTVSNMSPEDSSIYLCSVESRGTLYGYTFGSGTRLTVV.

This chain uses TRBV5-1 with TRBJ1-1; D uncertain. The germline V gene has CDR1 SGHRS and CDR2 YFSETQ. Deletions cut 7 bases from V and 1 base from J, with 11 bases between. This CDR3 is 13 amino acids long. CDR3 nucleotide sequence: TGCGCCAGCTTCCCGGACGGGAACACTGAAGCTTTCTTT. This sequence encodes CASFPDGNTEAFF. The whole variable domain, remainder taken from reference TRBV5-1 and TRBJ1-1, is KAGVTQTPRYLIKTRGQQVTLSCSPISGHRSVSWYQQTPGQGLQFLFEYFSETQRNKGNFPGRFSGRQFSNSRSEMNVSTLELGDSALYLCASFPDGNTEAFFGQGTRLTVV.

The CDR3: CASSLSQGSYGYTF. The CDR3 bases are TGTGCCAGCAGTTTATCCCAGGGTTCCTATGGCTACACCTTC. V gene TRBV27 combines with J gene TRBJ1-2; perhaps TRBD1 as D (5 bases). Germline loops: CDR1 MNHEY, CDR2 SMNVEV (reference sequence). The CDR3 is made up of 14 amino acids. V was shortened by 0 bases and J by 4 bases, with 9 bases between the two germline ends.

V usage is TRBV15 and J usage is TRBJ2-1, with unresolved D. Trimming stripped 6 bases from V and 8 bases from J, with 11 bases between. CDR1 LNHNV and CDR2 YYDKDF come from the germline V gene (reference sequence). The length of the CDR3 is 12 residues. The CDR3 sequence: CATSNGIDEQFF. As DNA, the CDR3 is TGTGCCACCAGTAATGGCATCGATGAGCAGTTCTTC.

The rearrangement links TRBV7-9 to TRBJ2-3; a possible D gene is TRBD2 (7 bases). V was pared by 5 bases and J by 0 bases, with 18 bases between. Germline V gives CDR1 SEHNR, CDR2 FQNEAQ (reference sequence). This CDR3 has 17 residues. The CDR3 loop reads CASSPSRGATSTDTQYF. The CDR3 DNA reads TGTGCCAGCAGCCCCAGTCGGGGGGCAACTAGCACAGATACGCAGTATTTT.

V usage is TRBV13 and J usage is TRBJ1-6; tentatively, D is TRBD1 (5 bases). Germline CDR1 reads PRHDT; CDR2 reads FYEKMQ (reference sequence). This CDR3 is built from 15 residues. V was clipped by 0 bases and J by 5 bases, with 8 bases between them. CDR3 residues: CASSLGGHDNSPLHF. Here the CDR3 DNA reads TGTGCCAGCAGCTTAGGTGGACATGATAATTCACCCCTCCACTTT.

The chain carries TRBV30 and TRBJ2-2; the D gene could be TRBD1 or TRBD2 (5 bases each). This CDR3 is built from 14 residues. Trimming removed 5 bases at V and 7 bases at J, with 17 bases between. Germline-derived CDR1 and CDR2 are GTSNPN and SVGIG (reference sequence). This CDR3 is CAWVWGAGDGELFF. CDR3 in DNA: TGTGCCTGGGTTTGGGGCGCGGGTGACGGGGAGCTGTTTTTT.

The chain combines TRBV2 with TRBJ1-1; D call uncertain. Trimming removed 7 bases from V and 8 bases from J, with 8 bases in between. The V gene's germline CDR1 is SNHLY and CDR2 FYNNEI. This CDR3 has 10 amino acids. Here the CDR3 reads CASIIGEAFF. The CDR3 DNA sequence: TGTGCCAGCATCATTGGGGAAGCTTTCTTT.

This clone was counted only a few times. CDR3 nucleotides: TGTGCCAGCATTTCGGACAGGGGTAATGAAGCTTTCTTT. Its translation is CASISDRGNEAFF. This chain connects TRBV5-6 to TRBJ1-1; 9 nucleotides line up with TRBD1. CDR1 SGHDT and CDR2 YYEEEE come from the germline V gene. This CDR3 has 13 amino acids. V gave up 6 bases and J gave up 7 bases; unmatched junction bases: 7.

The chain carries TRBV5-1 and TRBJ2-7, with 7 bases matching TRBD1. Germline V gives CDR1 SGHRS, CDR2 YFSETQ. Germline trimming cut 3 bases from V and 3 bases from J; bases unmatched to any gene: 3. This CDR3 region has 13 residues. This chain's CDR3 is CASSSGQVYEQYF. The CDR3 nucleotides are TGCGCCAGCAGCTCCGGACAGGTCTACGAGCAGTACTTC.

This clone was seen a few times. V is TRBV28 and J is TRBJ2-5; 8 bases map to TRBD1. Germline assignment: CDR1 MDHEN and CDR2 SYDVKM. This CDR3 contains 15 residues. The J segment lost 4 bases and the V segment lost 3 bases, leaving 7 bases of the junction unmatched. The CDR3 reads CASSFGTQGGETQYF. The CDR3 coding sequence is TGTGCCAGCAGTTTCGGGACACAGGGGGGAGAGACCCAGTACTTC.

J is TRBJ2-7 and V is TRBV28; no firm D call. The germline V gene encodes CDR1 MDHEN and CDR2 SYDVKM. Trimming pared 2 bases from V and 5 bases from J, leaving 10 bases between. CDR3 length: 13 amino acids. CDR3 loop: CASSLVQFHEQYF. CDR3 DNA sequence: TGTGCCAGCAGTTTAGTACAGTTCCACGAGCAGTACTTC.

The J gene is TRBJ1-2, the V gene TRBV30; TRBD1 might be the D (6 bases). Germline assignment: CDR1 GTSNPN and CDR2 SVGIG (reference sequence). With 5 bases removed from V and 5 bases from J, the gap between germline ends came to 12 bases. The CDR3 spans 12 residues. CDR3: CAWQRGGYGYTF. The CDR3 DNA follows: TGTGCCTGGCAAAGGGGGGGTTATGGCTACACCTTC. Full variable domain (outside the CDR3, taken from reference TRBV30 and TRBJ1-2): SQTIHQWPATLVQPVGSPLSLECTVEGTSNPNLYWYRQAAGRGLQLLFYSVGIGQISSEVPQNLSASRPQDRQFILSSKKLLLSDSGFYLCAWQRGGYGYTFGSGTRLTVV.

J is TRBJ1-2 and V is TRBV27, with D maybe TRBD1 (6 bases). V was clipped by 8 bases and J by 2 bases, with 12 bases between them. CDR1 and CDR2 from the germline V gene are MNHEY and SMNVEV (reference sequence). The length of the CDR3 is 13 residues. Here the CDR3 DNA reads TGTGCCAGCGCCTCGGGGGCGAACTATGGCTACACCTTC. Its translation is CASASGANYGYTF.

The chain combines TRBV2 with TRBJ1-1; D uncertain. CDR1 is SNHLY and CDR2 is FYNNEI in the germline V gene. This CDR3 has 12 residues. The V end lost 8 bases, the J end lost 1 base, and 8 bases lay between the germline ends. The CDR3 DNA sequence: TGTGCCAGCCAGAAAGAGAACACTGAAGCTTTCTTT. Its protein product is CASQKENTEAFF.

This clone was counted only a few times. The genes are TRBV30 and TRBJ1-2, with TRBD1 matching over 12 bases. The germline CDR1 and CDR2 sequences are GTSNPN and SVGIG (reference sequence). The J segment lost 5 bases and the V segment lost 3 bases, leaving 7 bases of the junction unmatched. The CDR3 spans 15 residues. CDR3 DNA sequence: TGTGCCTGGAGCGAGGGACAGGGGGCTATTTATGGCTACACCTTC. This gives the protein CAWSEGQGAIYGYTF. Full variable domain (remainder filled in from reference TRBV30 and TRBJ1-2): SQTIHQWPATLVQPVGSPLSLECTVEGTSNPNLYWYRQAAGRGLQLLFYSVGIGQISSEVPQNLSASRPQDRQFILSSKKLLLSDSGFYLCAWSEGQGAIYGYTFGSGTRLTVV.

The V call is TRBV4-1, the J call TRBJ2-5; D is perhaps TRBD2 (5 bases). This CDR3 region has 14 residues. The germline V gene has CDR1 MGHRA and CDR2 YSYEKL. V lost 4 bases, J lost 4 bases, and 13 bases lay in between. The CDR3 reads CASSLFGVGETQYF. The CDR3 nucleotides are TGCGCCAGCAGCCTCTTCGGGGTGGGAGAGACCCAGTACTTC.

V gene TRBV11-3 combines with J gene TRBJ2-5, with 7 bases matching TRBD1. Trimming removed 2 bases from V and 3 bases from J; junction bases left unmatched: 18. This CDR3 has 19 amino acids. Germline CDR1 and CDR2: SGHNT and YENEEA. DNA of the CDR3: TGTGCCAGCAGCTTAATGGGAATACAGGGGCTAAGCGCGGAAGAGACCCAGTACTTC. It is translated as CASSLMGIQGLSAEETQYF.

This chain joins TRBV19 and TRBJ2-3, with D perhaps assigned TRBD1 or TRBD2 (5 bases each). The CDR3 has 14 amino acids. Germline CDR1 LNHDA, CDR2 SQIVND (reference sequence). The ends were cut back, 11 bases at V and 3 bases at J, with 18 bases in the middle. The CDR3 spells CAGGPMGETDTQYF. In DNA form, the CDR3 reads TGTGCCGGGGGACCAATGGGGGAAACAGATACGCAGTATTTT.

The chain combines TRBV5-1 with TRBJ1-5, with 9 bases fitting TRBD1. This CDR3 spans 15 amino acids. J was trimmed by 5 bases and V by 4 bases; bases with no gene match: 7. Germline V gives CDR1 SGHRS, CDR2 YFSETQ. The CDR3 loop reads CASSAGTGSHQPQHF. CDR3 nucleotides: TGCGCCAGCAGCGCCGGGACAGGGAGCCATCAGCCCCAGCATTTT.

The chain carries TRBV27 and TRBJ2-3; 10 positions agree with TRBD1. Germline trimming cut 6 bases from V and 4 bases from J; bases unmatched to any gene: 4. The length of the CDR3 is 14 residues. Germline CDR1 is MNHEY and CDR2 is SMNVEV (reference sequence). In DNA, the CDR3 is TGTGCCAGCAGGCGGGGGACAGGGGCAGATACGCAGTATTTT. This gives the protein CASRRGTGADTQYF.

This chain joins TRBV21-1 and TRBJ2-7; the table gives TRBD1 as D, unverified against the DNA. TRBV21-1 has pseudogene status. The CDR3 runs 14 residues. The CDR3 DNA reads TGTGCCAGCGGACGAGGGGGTCATTCCTACGAGCAGTACTTC. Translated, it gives CASGRGGHSYEQYF.

CDR3 sequence reads: CASSQGFPGTVAYEQYF. The CDR3, as DNA: TGTGCCAGCAGCCAAGGATTCCCCGGGACAGTTGCCTACGAGCAGTACTTC. V is TRBV4-2 and J is TRBJ2-7, with 7 bases that match TRBD1. Germline assignment: CDR1 LGHNA and CDR2 YNFKEQ. The length of the CDR3 is 17 residues. After removal of 1 base from V and 2 bases from J, the junction contained 11 bases not matched to a gene.